This T cell receptor (beta chain) was found in a study of T cell responses to AZD1222 COVID-19 vaccine. About this clone: Its antigen is currently unknown.

General study results and limits: The reported proportion of spike-specific TCRs targeting unmutated variant regions was nearly half. Only six or seven AZD1222 recipients tested seropositive at baseline.

Looked up from germline, CDR1 is MGHDK and CDR2 is SYGVNS. The V end lost 7 bases, the J end lost 5 bases, and 15 bases lay between the germline ends. The CDR3 has 13 residues. Here immunoSEQ multiplex PCR was the method, and the copy in TCRdb shows in-frame clones only, minus some. Here the sample spans about 180,000 clones, roughly 93% being singletons. The rearrangement joins TRBV25-1 to TRBJ2-7, with a tentative D call TRBD1 (6 bases). Specimen: peripheral blood, collected 28 days after the second dose of the MenACWY control vaccine. The TCR sequence derives from an adult who received the MenACWY meningococcal vaccine as a control. This CDR3 is CASTRTAGNEQYF. In nucleotides, the CDR3 is TGTGCCAGCACCCGGACAGCAGGGAACGAGCAGTACTTC.